The present entry profiles one TCR beta chain with its context. Its antigen is currently unknown. The CDR3 totals 17 residues. The germline V gene has CDR1 SGHTA and CDR2 FQGNSA. V was clipped by 0 bases and J by 4 bases; unmatched bases: 7. This specimen comes from a study of cytomegalovirus exposure and HLA in healthy donors. Regarding the study as a whole: Later on, an analysis tied 18,000 or so TCR beta sequences to HLA alleles at 0.05 false discovery rate. With high specificity and sensitivity, the classifier reportedly diagnosed cytomegalovirus status. Some V segments (TRBV6-2 and TRBV6-3 among them) were excluded as indistinguishable. V- and J-gene trimming of TCR beta was linked (in a later analysis) to a missense DCLRE1C variant.

Primers included in the PCR were 60 Vbeta and 13 Jbeta primers. Clones were read by immunoSEQ multiplex PCR, and TCRdb kept only the in-frame ones, dropping some. The sample holds 200,000 to 250,000 clones, about 80% seen once. Sequencing used PBMCs. The chain carries TRBV7-2 and TRBJ1-5; 9 bases are a match to TRBD1. The sequence was collected from a man aged 18 to 30 in good health and CMV-seronegative. CDR3 amino acids: CASSLAIGQGLNQPQHF. CDR3 bases: TGTGCCAGCAGCTTAGCGATCGGACAGGGGTTAAATCAGCCCCAGCATTTT.